This T cell receptor (beta chain) was captured by sequencing in a study of regulatory T cells in long-lasting Graves disease. Assembly of TCR beta libraries relied on iRepertoire HTBI primers together with Arm-PCR of CDR3 regions. A single record per CDR3 protein comes from TCRdb applying MiXCR to the multiplex PCR reads. The sample shows 400,000 to 550,000 distinct CDR3 sequences, 14% to 15% of them seen only once. Per germline, CDR1 SGHRS and CDR2 YFSETQ. Trimming stripped 1 base from V and 5 bases from J, with 15 bases between. CDR3 length: 15 residues. This clonotype was detected a few times. The time point: newly diagnosed GD, antithyroid drugs for less than 3 months. With RNA extracted from PBMCs as input, the TCR library was made. This sample was shared with a second study, whose subject was T cells in Graves' hyperthyroidism and ophthalmopathy.

The V gene is TRBV5-1, the J gene TRBJ1-1; possible D gene TRBD1, 5 bases. The input for sequencing was peripheral blood mononuclear cells (PBMCs), taken at new diagnosis, from a patient treated with antithyroid drugs. The origin of this receptor is a woman in her thirties with Graves disease. The CDR3 bases are TGCGCCAGCAGCTTGTCCGGGACCGGGGGAACTGAAGCTTTCTTT. It is translated as CASSLSGTGGTEAFF.